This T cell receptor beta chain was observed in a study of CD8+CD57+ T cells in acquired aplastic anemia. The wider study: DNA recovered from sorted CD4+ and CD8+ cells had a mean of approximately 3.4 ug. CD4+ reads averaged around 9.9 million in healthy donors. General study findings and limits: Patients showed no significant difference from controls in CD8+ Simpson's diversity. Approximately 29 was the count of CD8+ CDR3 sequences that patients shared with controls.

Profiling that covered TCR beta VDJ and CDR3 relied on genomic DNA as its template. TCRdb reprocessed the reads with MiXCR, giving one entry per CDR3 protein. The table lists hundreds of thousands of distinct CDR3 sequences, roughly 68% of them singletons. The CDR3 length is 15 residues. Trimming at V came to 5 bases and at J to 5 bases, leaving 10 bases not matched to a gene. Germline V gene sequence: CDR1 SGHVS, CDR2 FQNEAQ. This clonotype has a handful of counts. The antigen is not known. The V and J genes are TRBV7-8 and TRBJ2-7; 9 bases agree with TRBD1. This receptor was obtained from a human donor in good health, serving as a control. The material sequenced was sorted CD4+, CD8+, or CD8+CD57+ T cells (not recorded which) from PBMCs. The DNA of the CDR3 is TGTGCCAGCAGCACCCCCGGGACAGGGACCGACGAGCAGTACTTC. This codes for CASSTPGTGTDEQYF.